The 8 T cell receptor beta chains given below trace back to one sample, sequenced in a study of Graves' ophthalmopathy and Graves' hyperthyroidism. The authors amplified TCR beta CDR3 regions from RNA transcripts. The first-round RT-PCR employed HTBI primers together with the Qiagen OneStep RT-PCR kit. A multiplex PCR was then performed as the second round. MiXCR, run by TCRdb on the multiplex PCR reads, gives a single entry per CDR3 protein. This table holds about 550,000 distinct CDR3 sequences, approximately 37% found once. The sample comprised peripheral blood or thyroid tissue (not recorded which). These receptors came from an adult man with Graves' hyperthyroidism.

This clonotype was counted many times. V is TRBV7-9 and J is TRBJ2-7, with 8 bases that match TRBD1. The CDR3 is made up of 16 amino acids. J lost 0 bases, V lost 2 bases, and 6 bases had no gene match. The germline V gene encodes CDR1 SEHNR and CDR2 FQNEAQ (reference sequence). This CDR3 is CASSLFRGLSSYEQYF. The CDR3 DNA is TGTGCCAGCAGCTTATTCAGGGGGCTTAGCTCCTACGAGCAGTACTTC.

The V and J genes are TRBV7-8 and TRBJ1-2; D unclear. This CDR3 is built from 14 residues. Germline V lookup: CDR1 SGHVS, CDR2 FQNEAQ. Trimming pared 5 bases from V and 8 bases from J, leaving 18 bases between. The CDR3 region is CASSPTTTSGGYTF. The CDR3 DNA reads as TGTGCCAGCAGCCCAACCACTACTAGCGGGGGCTACACCTTC.

This clonotype was counted ten times or more. The V call is TRBV15, the J call TRBJ1-2; 7 nucleotides line up with TRBD1. This CDR3 spans 14 amino acids. From germline, CDR1 is LNHNV and CDR2 YYDKDF (reference sequence). The V segment lost 1 base and the J segment 8 bases; nucleotides outside the gene matches: 7. The CDR3 DNA follows: TGTGCCACCAGCAGAGCCGACAGGGTGCGGGGCTACACCTTC. Translating gives CATSRADRVRGYTF.

The gene calls are TRBV5-6 and TRBJ2-3; 7 bases match TRBD1. The CDR3 is 15 amino acids. CDR1 and CDR2 (germline): SGHDT, YYEEEE. J lost 1 base, V lost 2 bases, and 4 bases had no gene match. The CDR3 coding sequence is TGTGCCAGCAGCTTAGACGGACAGGGCACAGATACGCAGTATTTT. It translates to CASSLDGQGTDTQYF. The whole variable domain, filled in from reference TRBV5-6 and TRBJ2-3, reads DAGVTQSPTHLIKTRGQQVTLRCSPKSGHDTVSWYQQALGQGPQFIFQYYEEEERQRGNFPDRFSGHQFPNYSSELNVNALLLGDSALYLCASSLDGQGTDTQYFGPGTRLTVL.

This clonotype was seen a few times. V usage is TRBV28 and J usage is TRBJ2-2; D is unresolved. Germline CDR1 reads MDHEN; CDR2 reads SYDVKM. The CDR3 loop spans 12 amino acids. CDR3 nucleotides: TGTGGACTGGTCGGTTCTTCCGGGGAGCTGTTTTTT. Its protein product is CGLVGSSGELFF.

Worth noting for this clonotype: No conserved phenylalanine or tryptophan is present at the end of the CDR3, so a read error is the likely explanation. The chain recombines TRBV10-2 with TRBJ1-2, with 7 bases lining up with TRBD1. Germline V gives CDR1 WSHSY, CDR2 SAAADI. The CDR3 runs 13 residues. CDR3 protein: CASSGGGDYGYTI. The DNA of the CDR3 is TGTGCCAGCAGCGGAGGGGGCGACTATGGCTACACCATC.

This clonotype has a single count. The chain links TRBV3-1 to TRBJ2-2; D remains ambiguous. Germline-derived CDR1 and CDR2 are LGHDT and YNNKEL (reference sequence). The CDR3 is 16 residues long. Trimming removed 0 bases at V and 6 bases at J, with 14 bases between. CDR3 sequence reads: CASSQEFSWESGELFF. As DNA, the CDR3 is TGTGCCAGCAGCCAAGAGTTCAGTTGGGAATCCGGGGAGCTGTTTTTT.

The chain joins TRBV7-9 to TRBJ2-2; D gene ambiguous. V lost 3 bases and J lost 4, with 12 bases in between. This CDR3 comprises 15 residues. From germline, CDR1 is SEHNR and CDR2 FQNEAQ (reference sequence). The DNA of the CDR3 is TGTGCCAGCAGCTTTCAAAACCTACCCACCGGGGAGCTGTTTTTT. Its translation: CASSFQNLPTGELFF.